This entry concerns a single TCR beta chain. This specimen belongs to a study of blood T cell repertoires in COVID-19. Looked up from germline, CDR1 is SGHRS and CDR2 is YFSETQ. Trimming cost V 6 bases and J 4 bases; bases outside gene matches: 14. The length of the CDR3 is 18 residues. Profiling relied on immunoSEQ multiplex PCR, and the TCRdb table lists in-frame clones only, not all of them. The sample has about 160,000 clones, approximately 81% seen once; the top ten hold about 5.6%. The sample taken for sequencing was peripheral blood. The TCR comes from a woman aged 50 to 65 with COVID-19, enrolled during active disease. The V call is TRBV5-1, the J call TRBJ2-2; 11 nucleotides align to TRBD2. In DNA, the CDR3 is TGCGCCAGCACCGGAGGGCTAGCGGGGGGTTCCTCCACCGGGGAGCTGTTTTTT. Amino acid sequence: CASTGGLAGGSSTGELFF.